This TCR beta chain emerged from a study of cytomegalovirus exposure and HLA in healthy donors. Primers included in the PCR were 60 Vbeta and 13 Jbeta primers. Some clones are missing from TCRdb's copy, which holds only in-frame ones; the method was immunoSEQ multiplex PCR. The table shows roughly 150,000 clones, with over 75% occurring only once. The germline CDR1 and CDR2 sequences are SGHAT and FQNNGV. Trimming removed 4 bases from V and 4 bases from J; junction bases left unmatched: 12. The CDR3 covers 16 residues. Regarding the study as a whole: Overall, around 150 TCR beta chains were annotated as cytomegalovirus-associated. In a later analysis, DRB1 alleles had the most associated TCRs; HLA-C alleles the fewest.

Concerning this clone: Its specificity is not known.

The chain joins TRBV11-2 to TRBJ2-7; 8 positions agree with TRBD2. The source of this sequence is a female donor in good health and CMV-seronegative. The sequenced material came from PBMCs. The CDR3 region has the DNA TGTGCCAGCAGCTCCCCCGAGGAGCGGGAGAGGTACGAGCAGTACTTC. Protein: CASSSPEERERYEQYF.